A single sample gave rise to the 18 T cell receptor beta chains below, sequenced in a study of cytomegalovirus exposure and HLA in healthy donors. A multiplex PCR was run with 60 Vbeta primers and 13 Jbeta primers. TCRdb's table, derived via immunoSEQ multiplex PCR, lists solely in-frame clones and lacks some. The sample consists of about 220,000 clones, roughly 87% of them appearing once. The specimen was PBMCs. These receptors all stem from a man between 40 and 49 years old in good health and CMV-seropositive.

V is TRBV5-1 and J is TRBJ1-5; 7 bases fit TRBD1. V lost 3 bases to trimming and J lost 2 bases; unmatched junction nucleotides: 2. CDR3 length: 14 residues. Germline CDR1 reads SGHRS; CDR2 reads YFSETQ. In DNA form, the CDR3 reads TGCGCCAGCAGCTCCGGGACAGGCAATCAGCCCCAGCATTTT. Its translation is CASSSGTGNQPQHF.

The chain combines TRBV5-1 with TRBJ2-6; D remains unclear. Germline lookup yields CDR1 SGHRS and CDR2 YFSETQ. The length of the CDR3 is 14 residues. V lost 1 base and J lost 4, with 6 bases in between. In DNA form, the CDR3 reads TGCGCCAGCAGCTTGTGGGCCGGGGCCAACGTCCTGACTTTC. It encodes CASSLWAGANVLTF.

The V gene is TRBV7-9, the J gene TRBJ1-1, with 8 bases lining up with TRBD1. The CDR3 is made up of 16 amino acids. Germline V gene data show CDR1 as SEHNR and CDR2 as FQNEAQ (reference sequence). V shed 3 bases and J 4 bases; nucleotides not matched to a gene: 10. The DNA of the CDR3 is TGTGCCAGCAGCTTCCTTAGCCCCACAGGGGGCACTGAAGCTTTCTTT. It encodes CASSFLSPTGGTEAFF.

The CDR3 reads CASSPGLAGGSYNEQFF. In DNA, the CDR3 is TGTGCCAGCAGCCCGGGACTAGCGGGAGGGTCATACAATGAGCAGTTCTTC. The chain couples TRBV25-1 to TRBJ2-1; 16 nucleotides agree with TRBD2. Germline lookup yields CDR1 MGHDK and CDR2 SYGVNS. The CDR3 is 17 amino acids. J was trimmed by 4 bases and V by 6 bases; bases with no gene match: 6.

This rearrangement joins TRBV29-1 to TRBJ2-3, with TRBD2 matching 8 bases. Germline V lookup: CDR1 SQVTM, CDR2 ANQGSEA. CDR3 length: 11 amino acids. Unmatched junction bases numbered 11, after V lost 7 bases and J lost 14 bases. The CDR3 bases are TGCAGCGCCCCAGGAGCGGGAGCTCTGTATTTT. Its translation is CSAPGAGALYF.

This chain links TRBV25-1 with TRBJ1-5; unclear D gene. V lost 3 bases, J lost 7 bases, and 7 bases lay in between. Per the germline V gene, CDR1 is MGHDK and CDR2 is SYGVNS. This CDR3 comprises 12 residues. In nucleotides, the CDR3 is TGTGCCAGCAGTGATGGCCAACAGCCCCAGCATTTT. This encodes CASSDGQQPQHF.

The chain combines TRBV5-4 with TRBJ2-7, with 8 bases that match TRBD1. Per germline, CDR1 SGHNT and CDR2 YYREEE (reference sequence). This CDR3 spans 14 amino acids. V gave up 6 bases and J gave up 5 bases; unmatched junction bases: 10. As DNA, the CDR3 is TGTGCCAGCAACGCGCCGGACAGGGAACACGAGCAGTACTTC. Encoded protein: CASNAPDREHEQYF.

V gene TRBV6-1 combines with J gene TRBJ2-7, with D possibly being TRBD2 (7 bases). V was shortened by 8 bases and J by 0 bases, with 14 bases between the two germline ends. The germline V gene encodes CDR1 MNHNS and CDR2 SASEGT. The CDR3 consists of 14 residues. The CDR3 spells CASGGGGSSYEQYF. DNA for the CDR3: TGTGCCAGCGGAGGGGGGGGCAGCTCCTACGAGCAGTACTTC.

V is TRBV5-1 and J is TRBJ2-7; possible D gene TRBD1, 6 bases. This CDR3 has 14 amino acids. V was cut by 4 bases and J by 2 bases, with 13 bases left in between. CDR1 is SGHRS and CDR2 is YFSETQ in the germline V gene. The CDR3 bases are TGCGCCAGCAGCCCCCGAGGGGGAACCTACGAGCAGTACTTC. Amino acid sequence: CASSPRGGTYEQYF.

The genes are TRBV12-5 and TRBJ2-3; 7 nucleotides match TRBD2. With 0 bases clipped from V and 5 bases from J, the junction kept 5 bases outside the gene matches. The CDR3 totals 15 residues. The germline V gene has CDR1 LGHNT and CDR2 FRNRAP. The CDR3 nucleotides read TGTGCTAGTGGTTTGGTATTGCGGGAGAAAGATACGCAGTATTTT. Protein sequence: CASGLVLREKDTQYF.

V and J are TRBV11-1 and TRBJ2-7; weak D call: TRBD2 (6 bases). The V gene lost 6 bases and the J gene lost 4 bases, with 13 bases spanning the gap. Germline V gene sequence: CDR1 SGHAT, CDR2 FQDESV (reference sequence). CDR3 length: 13 amino acids. This chain's CDR3 is CASRGGKQYEQYF. The CDR3, as DNA: TGTGCCAGCAGGGGGGGAAAGCAGTACGAGCAGTACTTC.

The rearrangement uses TRBV27 and TRBJ1-2; D unresolved. Trimming pared 2 bases from V and 4 bases from J, leaving 14 bases between. CDR3 size: 15 residues. Germline V gene lookup returns CDR1 MNHEY and CDR2 SMNVEV (reference sequence). Written as DNA, the CDR3 is TGTGCCAGCAGTTTACTCGGGGAGGACCTCTATGGCTACACCTTC. Residues: CASSLLGEDLYGYTF.

The chain links TRBV2 to TRBJ2-7; D is ambiguous. CDR1 SNHLY and CDR2 FYNNEI come from the germline V gene. V lost 5 bases to trimming and J lost 0 bases, with 11 bases between them. The CDR3 contains 14 residues. CDR3 bases: TGTGCCAGCAGTAAAGGACGGAGCTCCTACGAGCAGTACGTC. Its protein is CASSKGRSSYEQYV.

The gene calls are TRBV5-1 and TRBJ1-4; tentatively, D is TRBD1 (5 bases). The V gene's germline CDR1 is SGHRS and CDR2 YFSETQ. CDR3 length: 15 amino acids. Trimming left V 0 bases short and J 3 bases short, with 9 bases between. The DNA for the CDR3 is TGCGCCAGCAGCTTGGAGGGGCGCTCTAATGAAAAACTGTTTTTT. This sequence encodes CASSLEGRSNEKLFF.

The chain is built from TRBV7-2 and TRBJ2-1; weak D call: TRBD2 (5 bases). V lost 5 bases and J 6 bases, leaving 14 bases between the germline ends. In germline, CDR1 is SGHTA, CDR2 FQGNSA. This CDR3 is 14 amino acids long. For the CDR3, the DNA is TGTGCCAGCAGCGAGCAACTAGTAGCCAATGAGCAGTTCTTC. Translation gives CASSEQLVANEQFF.

V gene TRBV19 combines with J gene TRBJ2-7; tentatively, D is TRBD2 (6 bases). With 4 bases removed from V and 5 bases from J, the gap between germline ends came to 21 bases. The CDR3 has 16 residues. Germline V gene data show CDR1 as LNHDA and CDR2 as SQIVND (reference sequence). This CDR3 reads CASSTPSGVYGNEQYF. Here the CDR3 DNA reads TGTGCCAGTAGTACACCTTCGGGAGTTTATGGGAACGAGCAGTACTTC.

A single count supports this clone. The gene calls are TRBV19 and TRBJ1-1, with D possibly TRBD1 on 6 matching bases. The CDR3 is 14 amino acids. Per the germline V gene, CDR1 is LNHDA and CDR2 is SQIVND (reference sequence). V was cut by 5 bases and J by 2 bases, with 12 bases left in between. CDR3 in amino acids: CASSSDRKNTEAFF. The CDR3 DNA reads TGTGCCAGTAGTTCGGACAGAAAAAACACTGAAGCTTTCTTT. Complete variable domain (other parts from reference TRBV19 and TRBJ1-1): DGGITQSPKYLFRKEGQNVTLSCEQNLNHDAMYWYRQDPGQGLRLIYYSQIVNDFQKGDIAEGYSVSREKKESFPLTVTSAQKNPTAFYLCASSSDRKNTEAFFGQGTRLTVV.

The genes are TRBV27 and TRBJ2-7; 10 nucleotides agree with TRBD2. V trimming: 6 bases; J trimming: 2 bases; junction bases outside the gene matches: 7. The germline CDR1 and CDR2 sequences are MNHEY and SMNVEV (reference sequence). The CDR3 runs 15 residues. The CDR3 loop reads CASRAGSGRAYEQYF. The DNA of the CDR3 is TGTGCCAGCAGGGCTGGGAGCGGGAGGGCCTACGAGCAGTACTTC.